The present entry profiles one TCR beta chain with its context. It has no known antigen specificity. The data were taken from a study of cytomegalovirus exposure and HLA in healthy donors (TCRdb year 2017). For context, the study as a whole: An earlier analysis of 587 of the donors reported over 250 Gb of sequence data and some 110 million unique TCR beta sequences obtained from around 190 million T cells. An early release that covered about 600 HLA-typed donors contained 300 to 350 gigabases of sequencing data and 85 million to 100 million unique TCR sequences. Of the 350 to 450 genotyped donors, about 80% fell in the genetic ancestry cluster associated with self-reported Caucasian donors. The study was designed to test whether signatures of past pathogen exposure could be identified by cataloging public T cell receptors. The T cell repertoires of some 670 subjects were profiled by immunosequencing and related to cytomegalovirus serostatus. Besides the first cohort of under 700 subjects, a separate validation cohort made up of roughly 120 different subjects was used. High-throughput TCR immunosequencing, statistical association of individual TCRs with disease status, and machine learning were combined to predict cytomegalovirus infection status. A later analysis re-analyzed previously published TCR beta repertoires from 650 to 800 donors and added high-resolution HLA genotyping to study TCR occurrence patterns. The later analysis used no new phenotypic data to find candidate immune exposures, relying instead on TCR beta sequences and their occurrence across donors. An earlier analysis of about 620 of the donors applied high-throughput TCR beta sequencing to assess whether each TCR beta V gene segment acted as functional or pseudogenic. Alongside the repertoire data, information on donor age, sex, ethnicity and CMV serostatus was compiled. A later genetic analysis took genome-wide SNP genotypes for about 55% of the roughly 700 donors and used that subset as a discovery cohort. Every repertoire in the discovery cohort had been generated on one and the same sequencing platform. HLA typing covered class I and class II loci at four-digit resolution. Typing coverage differed by locus: A, B, C, DRB1 and DQB1 were typed in roughly 629-630 donors, DQA1 in approximately 520, DPA1 in roughly 590, and DPB1 in 400 to 480. Four or five DR-DQ haplotypes were handled as single units for association and clustering, since linkage in the cohort was strong. Across about 380 genotyped donors of the cohort, an average of about 240,000 unique TCR beta nucleotide sequences per donor were sequenced, and roughly 20% of those sequences were non-productive.

Findings and caveats that apply to the study as a whole: Correlated functional status among segregating V segments might reflect linkage disequilibrium, but an unknown experimental factor could not be ruled out. A further reported finding was that TCR beta sequences accurately predicted the HLA-A and HLA-B alleles for most subjects in the first cohort. A later analysis associated 16,951 TCR beta sequences with specific HLA alleles at a false discovery rate of 0.05. When HLA alleles, especially DR and DQ, strongly co-occurred, attributing TCR associations to individual alleles was difficult. The classifier was reported to diagnose cytomegalovirus status with high specificity and sensitivity in both the original cohort and the validation cohort. V-gene and J-gene trimming of TCR beta chains was associated with a missense DCLRE1C variant in a later genetic analysis, and the association was replicated in an independent cohort. Most TCR sequences were observed very rarely across donors, whereas some public TCRs were present in many individuals. In vitro tests confirmed that a few of the cytomegalovirus-associated TCR beta chains recognize cytomegalovirus antigens. In an earlier analysis of more than 500 of the donors, most TCR beta V segments appeared in productive rearrangements about 90% or about 30% of the time, broadly matching IMGT annotations. HLA typing was unavailable for some donors at each locus, so association tests used only the typed subset. A later analysis found that most CMV-associated TCR beta chains appeared HLA-restricted, with HLA associations seemingly driven largely by CMV exposure. Compared with the approximately 670-donor mean, donors in an Asian-associated ancestry cluster had fewer N-insertions in productive TCRs, according to a later genetic analysis. CMV serostatus was the only immune exposure information available for the cohort. A group of highly shared sequence variants was considered likely to be a technical artifact of the sequencing pipeline. According to the authors, the approach could potentially be generalized to other disease states and immunological phenotypes. In a later analysis, TCR association rates were found to vary across HLA loci, with the most associated TCRs seen for DRB1 alleles and the fewest for HLA-C alleles. Compared with equally common non-associated chains, HLA-associated TCR beta chains in a later analysis were more clonally expanded and had lower generation probabilities. Because counts were too low, 15 to 20 rarely observed V segments, including chromosome 9 orphons, were excluded from the earlier analysis of 587 of the donors. The presence/absence analyses assumed that sequencing depth was roughly uniform across donors, and that assumption may not be true. The cohort was sequenced for TCR beta chains only, and without alpha or paired-chain data the features that could be detected were limited. Some IMGT-functional V segments, including TRBV6-2 and TRBV6-3, could not be distinguished by the 87-base-pair reads and were therefore excluded. Several of the top co-occurrence clusters appeared to be linked to parvovirus B19, influenza, CMV and Epstein-Barr virus, according to a later analysis. The study listed 164 TCR beta chains as associated with cytomegalovirus.

Reading the germline V gene (reference sequence) gives CDR1 DFQATT and CDR2 SNEGSKA. The CDR3, from cysteine to phenylalanine, totals 11 residues. The DNA shown is the 33-base CDR3, in frame from base 1. The V and J ends are trimmed by 6 bases and 11 bases, leaving 16 bases between them. The library was prepared using the immunoSEQ multiplex PCR assay. For the multiplex PCR, a mixture combining 60 forward primers for TCR Vbeta segments and 13 reverse primers for TCR Jbeta segments was used. The CDR3 region of rearranged TCR beta genes was amplified from genomic DNA with a multiplex PCR assay. On the Illumina HiSeq System, the amplified TCR beta libraries were sequenced as 87-base-pair reads. In the source study's methods: Across the 670 or so repertoires, a later analysis counted 78 million or so unique TCR beta chains, 9.5 million to 13 million of which were shared by at least two donors. A nearest-neighbor algorithm error-corrected the raw reads and collapsed the reads into unique sequences, merging closely related sequences to remove PCR and sequencing errors. CDR3 sequences were aligned to IMGT reference sequences to assign V, D and J gene segments. For a sequence to be retained, a match of at least six nucleotides to both a V gene segment and a J gene segment was required. A rearrangement was called productive if the CDR3 had no stop codons and remained in frame with V and J, and every other rearrangement was called non-productive. CDR3 was defined according to IMGT convention as the region running from the second conserved V-encoded cysteine to the conserved J-encoded phenylalanine. The earlier analysis of 500 to 750 of the donors excluded any sequence lacking an unambiguous match to a single V gene segment. An earlier analysis of several hundred of the donors called V segments functional above 56.7% productive rearrangements and segregating when the between-donor standard deviation exceeded 5%. A statistical classification framework was built to diagnose cytomegalovirus status from the catalog of TCR beta chain sequences. In a later analysis, TCR nucleotide sequences were compared against IMGT/GENE-DB human TR gene sequences so that V and J genes could be assigned. A later analysis assigned CDR3 sequences and most-parsimonious VDJ recombination scenarios with the TCRdist pipeline. A later analysis defined each TCR beta chain by its CDR3 amino acid sequence plus V-gene family, and excluded reads lacking a unique V-gene family. To address suspected cross-contamination and a sequencing artifact, a later analysis removed some 620 highly shared, low-generation-probability nucleotide sequences. For each public chain, a later analysis derived a clonal expansion index from normalized ranks of inferred template counts within each repertoire. In a later analysis, generation probabilities were computed using a VDJ recombination model fitted to out-of-frame rearrangements, and the results were checked against IGoR. In a later analysis, TCR-TCR, TCR-HLA and TCR-CMV co-occurrence was scored with hypergeometric tests, and a repertoire-size bias correction was applied to TCR pairs. False discovery rates were estimated in a later analysis by permuting HLA or CMV assignments 20 times. In a later analysis, co-occurring TCRs were grouped using DBSCAN, with TCRdist sequence similarity added in when clustering inside HLA-allele-positive subsets. Repertoires with fewer than 30,000 or more than 120,000 public chains were left out of co-occurrence clustering, as were about five repertoires with anomalous nucleotide sharing. In TCRdb, the immuneACCESS table is reduced to in-frame sequences with V and J assigned. These tables do not hold every clone; where another copy was compared, an unresolved V gene accounts for under half, and the others remain unexplained. That table is the source of V, J and clone size, and D and trimming were worked out from the DNA. The sample's records list roughly 120,000 clones. The top ten clones comprise 3% to 4.5% of the sample.

The cohort comprised 550 to 700 healthy bone marrow donors. At the time of sampling, every cohort member was nominally healthy, though immune exposures that went unrecorded were likely present. The donor was CMV seronegative and was included in the group of hundreds of seronegative cohort members. A peripheral blood sample was provided by each donor, and peripheral blood mononuclear cells were used for TCR beta sequencing. Genomic DNA extraction from the blood cell samples was performed with the Qiagen DNeasy Blood Extraction Kit. The sequenced sample consisted of PBMCs. The chain uses TRBV20-1 and TRBJ2-5; TRBD1 is possibly the D segment (6 matching bases). The clonotype originates from a young man in good health and CMV-seronegative. The CDR3 corresponds to CSADRLVGQYF. The DNA sequence is TGCAGTGCCGACAGGCTGGTAGGGCAGTACTTC.